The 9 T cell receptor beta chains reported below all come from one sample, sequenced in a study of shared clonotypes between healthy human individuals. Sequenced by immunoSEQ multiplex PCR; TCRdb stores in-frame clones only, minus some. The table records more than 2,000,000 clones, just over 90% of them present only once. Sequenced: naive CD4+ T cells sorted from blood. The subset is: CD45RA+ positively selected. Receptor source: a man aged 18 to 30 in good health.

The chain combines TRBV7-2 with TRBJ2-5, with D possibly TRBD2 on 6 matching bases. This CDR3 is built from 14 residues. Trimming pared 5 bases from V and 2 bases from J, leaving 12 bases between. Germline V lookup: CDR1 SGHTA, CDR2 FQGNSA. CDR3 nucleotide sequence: TGTGCCAGCAGCCCAAGCGGGCTACAAGAGACCCAGTACTTC. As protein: CASSPSGLQETQYF.

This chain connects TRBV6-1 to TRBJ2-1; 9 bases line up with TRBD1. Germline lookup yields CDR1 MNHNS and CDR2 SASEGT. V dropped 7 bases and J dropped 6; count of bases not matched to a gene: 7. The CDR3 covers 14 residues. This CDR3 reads CASKDRGRSNEQFF. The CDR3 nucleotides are TGTGCCAGCAAGGACAGGGGCAGGAGCAATGAGCAGTTCTTC.

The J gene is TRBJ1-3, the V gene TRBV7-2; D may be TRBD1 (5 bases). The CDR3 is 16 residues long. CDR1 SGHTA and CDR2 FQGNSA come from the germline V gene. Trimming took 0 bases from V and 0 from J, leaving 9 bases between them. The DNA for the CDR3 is TGTGCCAGCAGCTTAGCGAGAGGGGTCTCTGGAAACACCATATATTTT. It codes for CASSLARGVSGNTIYF.

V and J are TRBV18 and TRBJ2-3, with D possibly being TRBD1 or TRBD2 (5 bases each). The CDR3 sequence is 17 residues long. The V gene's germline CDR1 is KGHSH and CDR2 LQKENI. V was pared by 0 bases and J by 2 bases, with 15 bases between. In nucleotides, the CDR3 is TGTGCCAGCTCACCACCAACGGGGCAGGGCTCCACAGATACGCAGTATTTT. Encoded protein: CASSPPTGQGSTDTQYF.

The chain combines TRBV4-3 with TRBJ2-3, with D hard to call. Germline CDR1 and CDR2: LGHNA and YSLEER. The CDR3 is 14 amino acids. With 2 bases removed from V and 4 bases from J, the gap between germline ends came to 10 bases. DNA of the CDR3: TGCGCCAGCAGCCAAACACTATTCCCAGATACGCAGTATTTT. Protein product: CASSQTLFPDTQYF.

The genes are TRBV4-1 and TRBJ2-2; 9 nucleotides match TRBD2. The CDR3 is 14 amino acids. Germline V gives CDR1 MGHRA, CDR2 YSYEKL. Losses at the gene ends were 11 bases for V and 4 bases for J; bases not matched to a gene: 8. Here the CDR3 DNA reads TGCGCCTGCGGGGGGGAGCGACCCACCGGGGAGCTGTTTTTT. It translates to CACGGERPTGELFF.

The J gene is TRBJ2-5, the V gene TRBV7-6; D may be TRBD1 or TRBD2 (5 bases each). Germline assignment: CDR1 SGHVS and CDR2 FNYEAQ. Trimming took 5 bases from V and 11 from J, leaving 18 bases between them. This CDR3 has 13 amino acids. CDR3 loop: CASSPRDRVEQYF. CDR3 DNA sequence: TGTGCCAGCAGCCCACGGGACCGTGTGGAGCAGTACTTC. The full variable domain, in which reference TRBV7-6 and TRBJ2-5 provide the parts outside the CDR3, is GAGVSQSPRYKVTKRGQDVALRCDPISGHVSLYWYRQALGQGPEFLTYFNYEAQQDKSGLPNDRFSAERPEGSISTLTIQRTEQRDSAMYRCASSPRDRVEQYFGPGTRLLVL.

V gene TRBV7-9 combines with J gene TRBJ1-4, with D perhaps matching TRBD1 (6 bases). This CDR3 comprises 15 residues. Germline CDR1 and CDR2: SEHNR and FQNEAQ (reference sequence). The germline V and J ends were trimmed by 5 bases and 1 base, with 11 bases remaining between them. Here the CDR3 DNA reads TGTGCCAGCAGCAAGATACAGGGAACTAATGAAAAACTGTTTTTT. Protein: CASSKIQGTNEKLFF.

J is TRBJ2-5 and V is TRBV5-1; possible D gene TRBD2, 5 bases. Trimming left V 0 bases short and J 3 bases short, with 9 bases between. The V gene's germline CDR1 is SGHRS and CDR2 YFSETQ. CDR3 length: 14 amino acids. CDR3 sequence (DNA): TGCGCCAGCAGCTTGGGAGGGCTCGAAGAGACCCAGTACTTC. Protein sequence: CASSLGGLEETQYF.